This passage covers 30 T cell receptor beta chains from one sample sequenced in a study of shared clonotypes between healthy human individuals. Clones were read by immunoSEQ multiplex PCR, and TCRdb kept only the in-frame ones, dropping some. The table has approximately 400,000 clones, 95% to 97% seen once; the top ten hold about 0.32%. What was sequenced was memory CD8+ T cells sorted from blood. Subset given: CD45RO+ cells pooled with CCR7-negative TemRA cells. Receptors originate from a man between 25 and 39 years old in good health.

The genes are TRBV10-1 and TRBJ2-1; TRBD2 matches at 7 bases. Unmatched junction bases numbered 6, after V lost 7 bases and J lost 0 bases. The germline gives CDR1 WNHNN, CDR2 SYGVQD (reference sequence). CDR3 length equals 15 residues. The CDR3 is CASTDGGSSYNEQFF. CDR3 sequence (DNA): TGCGCCAGCACCGATGGCGGGAGCTCCTACAATGAGCAGTTCTTC.

This rearrangement joins TRBV7-8 to TRBJ1-5; TRBD1 is a possible D gene (5 bases). V lost 1 base and J lost 6, with 19 bases in between. Per the germline V gene, CDR1 is SGHVS and CDR2 is FQNEAQ. This CDR3 is built from 17 residues. CDR3 sequence reads: CASSLEEDRRYRQPQHF. The DNA of the CDR3 is TGTGCCAGCAGCTTAGAGGAAGACAGAAGATATCGTCAGCCCCAGCATTTT.

The chain carries TRBV6-1 and TRBJ2-3; D is tentatively TRBD1 or TRBD2 (5 bases each). This CDR3 is 14 amino acids long. Trimming took 4 bases from V and 2 from J, leaving 10 bases between them. CDR1 and CDR2 from the germline V gene are MNHNS and SASEGT. The CDR3 sequence is CASSAGPPTDTQYF. The CDR3 DNA sequence: TGTGCCAGCAGTGCGGGACCACCCACAGATACGCAGTATTTT.

The chain couples TRBV29-1 to TRBJ2-5, with D perhaps given as TRBD1 or TRBD2 (6 bases each). The CDR3 loop spans 15 amino acids. Trimming cost V 6 bases and J 4 bases, with 21 bases left between them. Per the germline V gene, CDR1 is SQVTM and CDR2 is ANQGSEA. CDR3 bases: TGCAGCGTCTGGGGGGTCGGGGGCGGTCGAGAGACCCAGTACTTC. Its translation: CSVWGVGGGRETQYF.

This clone was counted between two and nine times. The V gene is TRBV20-1, the J gene TRBJ2-7; D is unclear. The germline V gene encodes CDR1 DFQATT and CDR2 SNEGSKA (reference sequence). V lost 0 bases and J lost 3, with 3 bases in between. The CDR3 has 11 residues. The CDR3 DNA reads TGCAGTGCTAGAGAGGACTACGAGCAGTACTTC. It codes for CSAREDYEQYF.

The CDR3 reads CASSLKAGWANTEAFF. The CDR3 coding sequence is TGTGCCAGCAGTTTAAAAGCTGGATGGGCGAACACTGAAGCTTTCTTT. This chain joins TRBV27 and TRBJ1-1; D not certain. Trimming removed 2 bases from V and 1 base from J, with 14 bases in between. The germline gives CDR1 MNHEY, CDR2 SMNVEV (reference sequence). This CDR3 region has 16 residues.

The chain links TRBV10-2 to TRBJ2-7; 11 positions agree with TRBD2. The CDR3 sequence is 17 residues long. CDR1 WSHSY and CDR2 SAAADI come from the germline V gene. With V trimmed by 0 bases and J by 5 bases, 9 bases remained unmatched. As DNA, the CDR3 is TGCGCCAGCAGTGAGTCGACTACTCGACTAGCGGGGAACGAGCAGTACTTC. This translates into CASSESTTRLAGNEQYF.

The J gene is TRBJ2-2, the V gene TRBV6-5; a weak D match, TRBD2 (5 bases). V lost 3 bases, J lost 3 bases, and 14 bases lay in between. CDR1 and CDR2 from the germline V gene are MNHEY and SVGAGI. This CDR3 region has 16 residues. CDR3 bases: TGTGCCAGCAGTTATCGGCGGGCGGGCGACACCGGGGAGCTGTTTTTT. Encoded protein: CASSYRRAGDTGELFF.

The chain combines TRBV6-5 with TRBJ2-3; possibly TRBD2 for D (6 bases). The CDR3 has 13 residues. CDR1 and CDR2 from the germline V gene are MNHEY and SVGAGI. Trimming took 5 bases from V and 6 from J, leaving 12 bases between them. The CDR3 sequence is CASSPGLPDTQYF. The CDR3 nucleotides read TGTGCCAGCAGTCCGGGACTTCCCGATACGCAGTATTTT.

This chain joins TRBV10-1 and TRBJ1-2, with D possibly matching TRBD1 (6 bases). The CDR3 totals 14 residues. Per the germline V gene, CDR1 is WNHNN and CDR2 is SYGVQD (reference sequence). V was shortened by 5 bases and J by 1 base, with 11 bases between the two germline ends. CDR3 region: CASSSTGFNYGYTF. The CDR3 nucleotides read TGCGCCAGCAGTTCTACAGGGTTTAACTATGGCTACACCTTC.

This chain links TRBV5-1 with TRBJ1-1, with D possibly matching TRBD1 (5 bases). The CDR3 loop spans 13 amino acids. The V end was cut by 0 bases, the J end by 7 bases, with 10 bases between. Germline CDR1 and CDR2: SGHRS and YFSETQ. The chain's CDR3 is CASSLEGVGEAFF. The CDR3 coding sequence is TGCGCCAGCAGCTTGGAAGGGGTGGGTGAAGCTTTCTTT.

The V gene is TRBV4-1, the J gene TRBJ1-1; no clear D. Germline CDR1 reads MGHRA; CDR2 reads YSYEKL. This CDR3 region has 14 residues. V lost 0 bases to trimming and J lost 11 bases, with 16 bases between them. The CDR3 bases are TGCGCCAGCAGCCAAGACAGACAAGTGGGATGGGCTTTCTTT. This codes for CASSQDRQVGWAFF.

CDR3 in amino acids: CAISESGLGSQETQYF. CDR3 DNA sequence: TGTGCCATCAGTGAGTCGGGACTAGGGAGTCAAGAGACCCAGTACTTC. This chain joins TRBV10-3 and TRBJ2-5; TRBD2 aligns across 8 bases. Germline CDR1 ENHRY, CDR2 SYGVKD. The CDR3 is 16 amino acids. J was trimmed by 2 bases and V by 0 bases; bases with no gene match: 5.

This clone came up a few times. The chain is built from TRBV2 and TRBJ2-1, with TRBD2 as a possible D gene (6 bases). V lost 3 bases, J lost 3 bases, and 15 bases lay in between. Germline CDR1 is SNHLY and CDR2 is FYNNEI. This CDR3 contains 16 residues. This CDR3 reads CASSEYSSVLYNEQFF. The CDR3 DNA sequence: TGTGCCAGCAGTGAGTATTCTAGCGTCCTCTACAATGAGCAGTTCTTC.

J is TRBJ2-1 and V is TRBV5-4; D might be TRBD2 (6 bases). V lost 1 base and J 4 bases, leaving 12 bases between the germline ends. The CDR3 loop spans 15 amino acids. Germline V gene lookup returns CDR1 SGHNT and CDR2 YYREEE (reference sequence). The chain's CDR3 is CASSLRGKVYNEQFF. The DNA of the CDR3 is TGTGCCAGCAGCTTGCGCGGGAAGGTTTACAATGAGCAGTTCTTC.

This clone was detected only once. V gene TRBV7-9 combines with J gene TRBJ2-1; no clear D gene. Germline assignment: CDR1 SEHNR and CDR2 FQNEAQ (reference sequence). The CDR3 is made up of 16 amino acids. V was cut by 2 bases and J by 1 base, with 12 bases left in between. Here the CDR3 DNA reads TGTGCCAGCAGCTTATTCCTGGCGGTGTCCTACAATGAGCAGTTCTTC. As protein: CASSLFLAVSYNEQFF.

The V and J genes are TRBV19 and TRBJ1-1, with D unresolved. CDR1 is LNHDA, CDR2 SQIVND, per germline (reference sequence). This CDR3 contains 13 residues. V was shortened by 3 bases and J by 0 bases, with 5 bases between the two germline ends. As DNA, the CDR3 is TGTGCCAGTAGTATTTCCGTGAACACTGAAGCTTTCTTT. It translates to CASSISVNTEAFF.

The J gene is TRBJ2-7, the V gene TRBV30, with 8 bases that match TRBD2. There are 14 residues in the CDR3. CDR1 and CDR2 from the germline V gene are GTSNPN and SVGIG (reference sequence). With V trimmed by 3 bases and J by 2 bases, 6 bases remained unmatched. Here the CDR3 DNA reads TGTGCCTGGAGCCGAGGACTAGCCGCCTACGAGCAGTACTTC. This sequence encodes CAWSRGLAAYEQYF.

The chain couples TRBV28 to TRBJ2-1; 9 bases agree with TRBD2. The CDR3 length is 16 residues. Germline V gene sequence: CDR1 MDHEN, CDR2 SYDVKM. V shed 6 bases and J 6 bases; nucleotides not matched to a gene: 12. CDR3 DNA: TGTGCCAGCAGAGGCTCGGGGACTAGCAGCCTCAATGAGCAGTTCTTC. Its protein is CASRGSGTSSLNEQFF.

This chain connects TRBV7-9 to TRBJ2-2, with a weak D call TRBD2 (6 bases). Trimming shortened V by 0 bases and J by 5 bases, and 22 bases separated the two germline ends. The length of the CDR3 is 19 residues. From germline, CDR1 is SEHNR and CDR2 FQNEAQ (reference sequence). The CDR3 DNA sequence: TGTGCCAGCAGCTTAGCGTTCACGACTAGGTGGGAGTGGACCGGGGAGCTGTTTTTT. This translates into CASSLAFTTRWEWTGELFF.

The chain carries TRBV30 and TRBJ1-1; D gene unclear. The length of the CDR3 is 13 residues. Germline V lookup: CDR1 GTSNPN, CDR2 SVGIG (reference sequence). V lost 5 bases and J lost 4, with 14 bases in between. The CDR3 here is CAWVNERVTEAFF. CDR3 nucleotide sequence: TGTGCCTGGGTTAACGAAAGGGTCACTGAAGCTTTCTTT.

J is TRBJ2-1 and V is TRBV11-2, with 8 bases lining up with TRBD2. J lost 5 bases, V lost 0 bases, and 9 bases had no gene match. The CDR3 spans 17 residues. Germline-derived CDR1 and CDR2 are SGHAT and FQNNGV. The DNA of the CDR3 is TGTGCCAGCAGCTTAGACCGGGGGGGTAGCGGCAACAATGAGCAGTTCTTC. Translation gives CASSLDRGGSGNNEQFF.

The chain is built from TRBV19 and TRBJ2-7; D is unclear. Trimming stripped 5 bases from V and 2 bases from J, with 19 bases between. Germline V gene sequence: CDR1 LNHDA, CDR2 SQIVND (reference sequence). The CDR3 extends over 16 amino acids. The CDR3 DNA is TGTGCCAGTAGTCCACACCCTCTAGGGTTAGCCTACGAGCAGTACTTC. It yields the protein CASSPHPLGLAYEQYF.

The chain carries TRBV4-2 and TRBJ2-3; D is perhaps TRBD1 (6 bases). Germline V gene data show CDR1 as LGHNA and CDR2 as YNFKEQ. V was trimmed by 0 bases and J by 6 bases, leaving 7 bases between them. This CDR3 has 13 amino acids. The CDR3 reads CASSQDQGDTQYF. The CDR3 DNA sequence: TGTGCCAGCAGCCAAGATCAGGGGGATACGCAGTATTTT.

The J gene is TRBJ2-7, the V gene TRBV5-6, with D tentatively TRBD2 (5 bases). The CDR3 contains 11 residues. CDR1 is SGHDT, CDR2 YYEEEE, per germline. V was cut by 2 bases and J by 6 bases, with 6 bases left in between. Written as DNA, the CDR3 is TGTGCCAGCAGCTTCGGGGTCGAGCAGTACTTC. This sequence encodes CASSFGVEQYF.

This rearrangement joins TRBV5-1 to TRBJ1-1; TRBD1 agrees at 10 bases. The CDR3 totals 17 residues. Germline V gene sequence: CDR1 SGHRS, CDR2 YFSETQ. Trimming took 4 bases from V and 5 from J; bases not matched to a gene: 14. CDR3 region: CASSLGDRGNALTEAFF. The CDR3 bases are TGCGCCAGCAGCCTGGGGGACAGGGGTAACGCGTTGACTGAAGCTTTCTTT.

This chain connects TRBV5-1 to TRBJ2-7, with a possible D match to TRBD1 (6 bases). CDR1 SGHRS and CDR2 YFSETQ come from the germline V gene. The CDR3 runs to 14 residues. The V end was cut by 0 bases, the J end by 5 bases, with 12 bases between. The CDR3 coding sequence is TGCGCCAGCAGCTTGGGGGACATCGGGAACGAGCAGTACTTC. Translating it yields CASSLGDIGNEQYF.

The chain couples TRBV9 to TRBJ2-7, with TRBD2 as a possible D gene (5 bases). The germline V and J ends were trimmed by 0 bases and 2 bases, with 18 bases remaining between them. The CDR3 sequence is 17 residues long. Germline V gene lookup returns CDR1 SGDLS and CDR2 YYNGEE. The CDR3 DNA reads as TGTGCCAGCAGCGTAGAGGGCGCGGGCCCGTTTCCCTACGAGCAGTACTTC. Translation: CASSVEGAGPFPYEQYF.

This chain links TRBV5-6 with TRBJ2-7; D gene ambiguous. In germline, CDR1 is SGHDT, CDR2 YYEEEE. The CDR3 totals 14 residues. Trimming shortened V by 10 bases and J by 6 bases, and 23 bases separated the two germline ends. In DNA, the CDR3 is TGTGCCTCGTCTCTAGTCGATGGAATCGCCGAGCAGTACTTC. This encodes CASSLVDGIAEQYF.

The gene calls are TRBV5-5 and TRBJ1-1; D remains unclear. The CDR3 runs to 14 residues. Looked up from germline, CDR1 is SGHKS and CDR2 is YYEKEE (reference sequence). Trimming shortened V by 2 bases and J by 0 bases, and 8 bases separated the two germline ends. CDR3 protein: CASSLHILNTEAFF. The DNA of the CDR3 is TGTGCCAGCAGCTTACATATTTTGAACACTGAAGCTTTCTTT. The variable domain in full, completed from reference TRBV5-5 and TRBJ1-1, reads DAGVTQSPTHLIKTRGQQVTLRCSPISGHKSVSWYQQVLGQGPQFIFQYYEKEERGRGNFPDRFSARQFPNYSSELNVNALLLGDSALYLCASSLHILNTEAFFGQGTRLTVV.